The rows below give T cell receptor beta chains drawn from one sample of a study of shared clonotypes between healthy human individuals. Data came from immunoSEQ multiplex PCR; TCRdb stores just in-frame clones and leaves some out. The sample holds about 680,000 clones, around 78% seen once. The sequenced sample consisted of memory CD4+ T cells sorted from blood. The receptor set was obtained from a woman aged 30 to 39 in good health. CDR3s include the opening cysteine and the closing phenylalanine or tryptophan. Each record gives: J gene, clone size, D gene, V gene, CDR3 protein, CDR3 DNA. The D gene is left open where the match is weak. For some rows the clone size is stated as once, few or many, or as a class when expanded; others skip it.

TRBJ1-2,NA,NA,TRBV20-1,CSVLGGHGYTF,TGCAGTGTACTGGGAGGGCATGGCTACACCTTC
TRBJ2-3,NA,NA,TRBV7-3,CASSLPIEVGWRIDTDTQYF,TGTGCCAGCAGCTTGCCTATTGAGGTCGGCTGGCGCATAGACACAGATACGCAGTATTTT
TRBJ1-1,NA,NA,TRBV6-5,CASSPPYMNTEAFF,TGTGCCAGCAGCCCGCCTTACATGAACACTGAAGCTTTCTTT
TRBJ2-2,once,TRBD1,TRBV7-6,CASSATGEVNGELFF,TGTGCCAGCAGCGCGACAGGGGAGGTCAACGGGGAGCTGTTTTTT
TRBJ1-1,NA,NA,TRBV9,CASSPRRVNTEAFF,TGTGCCAGCAGCCCAAGGAGGGTGAACACTGAAGCTTTCTTT
TRBJ1-2,NA,NA,TRBV6-5,CASSSPTGGAYGYTF,TGTGCCAGCAGTTCCCCGACAGGAGGAGCCTATGGCTACACCTTC
TRBJ1-1,NA,NA,TRBV2,CASSESTPRTEAFF,TGTGCCAGCAGTGAATCGACTCCACGGACTGAAGCTTTCTTT
TRBJ2-7,NA,NA,TRBV5-1,CASSPRPLTEQYF,TGCGCCAGCAGTCCACGACCCCTCACCGAGCAGTACTTC
TRBJ1-4,once,NA,TRBV11-2,CASSGGINEKLFF,TGTGCCAGCAGCGGGGGGATTAATGAAAAACTGTTTTTT
TRBJ1-5,NA,TRBD1,TRBV28,CASSQTDRVQPQHF,TGTGCCAGCAGTCAGACAGACAGGGTTCAGCCCCAGCATTTT
TRBJ2-1,NA,NA,TRBV7-6,CASRLLENNEQFF,TGTGCCAGCAGGTTACTAGAGAACAATGAGCAGTTCTTC
TRBJ2-3,NA,NA,TRBV7-3,CASSTRGLGDTQYF,TGTGCCAGCAGCACGCGCGGACTGGGTGATACGCAGTATTTT
TRBJ2-3,NA,TRBD2,TRBV28,CASSLYSGITDTQYF,TGTGCCAGCAGTTTATATAGCGGGATCACAGATACGCAGTATTTT
TRBJ2-5,NA,NA,TRBV2,CASSELESVYF,TGTGCCAGCAGTGAATTGGAGTCCGTTTACTTC
TRBJ2-7,few,NA,TRBV29-1,CSVQTSSYEQYF,TGCAGCGTACAAACAAGCTCCTACGAGCAGTACTTC
TRBJ2-3,few,NA,TRBV19,CASSGLASTDTQYF,TGTGCCAGTAGTGGGCTTGCGTCCACAGATACGCAGTATTTT
TRBJ2-7,NA,NA,TRBV28,CASSGREPYEQYF,TGTGCCAGCTCTGGACGGGAACCCTACGAGCAGTACTTC
TRBJ2-7,NA,NA,TRBV30,CAWTPRGSVSYEQYF,TGTGCCTGGACCCCCCGGGGGAGCGTCTCCTACGAGCAGTACTTC
TRBJ2-3,NA,NA,TRBV29-1,CSVVQKVTDTQYF,TGCAGCGTTGTACAGAAGGTCACAGATACGCAGTATTTT
TRBJ1-5,NA,NA,TRBV2,CASSETYSNQPQHF,TGTGCCAGCAGCGAGACTTATAGCAATCAGCCCCAGCATTTT
TRBJ1-2,NA,NA,TRBV10-3,CAIKEGGGYTF,TGTGCCATCAAGGAGGGCGGTGGCTACACCTTC
TRBJ2-7,few,TRBD2,TRBV6-1,CASRLAGGPYEQYF,TGTGCCAGCAGACTAGCGGGAGGGCCCTACGAGCAGTACTTC
TRBJ1-2,few,TRBD1,TRBV5-4,CASSFLDRAHGYTF,TGTGCCAGCAGCTTCTTAGACAGGGCTCATGGCTACACCTTC
TRBJ1-5,NA,NA,TRBV6-6,CASSYAGGGQPQHF,TGTGCCAGCAGTTATGCGGGGGGAGGTCAGCCCCAGCATTTT
TRBJ1-2,NA,NA,TRBV6-5,CASSWARGADGYTF,TGTGCCAGCAGTTGGGCCAGGGGAGCGGATGGCTACACCTTC
TRBJ2-7,NA,NA,TRBV27,CASSLGPGVGKVSEQYF,TGTGCCAGCAGTTTGGGGCCGGGCGTAGGGAAGGTCTCCGAGCAGTACTTC
TRBJ1-5,many,NA,TRBV7-6,CASSRTSNQPQHF,TGTGCCAGCTCCAGGACAAGCAATCAGCCCCAGCATTTT
TRBJ2-1,NA,NA,TRBV25-1,CASSEERNNEQFF,TGTGCCAGCAGTGAAGAGAGAAACAATGAGCAGTTCTTC
TRBJ2-3,NA,TRBD2,TRBV5-5,CASSLDSGSVTDTQYF,TGTGCCAGCAGCTTGGATAGCGGGAGTGTGACAGATACGCAGTATTTT
TRBJ1-5,once,NA,TRBV19,CASSSSTGYSNQPQHF,TGTGCCAGTAGTTCCTCGACGGGCTATAGCAATCAGCCCCAGCATTTT
TRBJ2-7,NA,TRBD1,TRBV7-9,CASSLGQGRNEQYF,TGTGCCAGCAGCTTGGGACAGGGTCGGAACGAGCAGTACTTC
TRBJ2-5,few,NA,TRBV4-2,CASSQPALGPGETQYF,TGTGCCAGCAGCCAACCTGCTTTGGGACCTGGGGAGACCCAGTACTTC
TRBJ1-5,NA,NA,TRBV28,CASSLGGQPQHF,TGTGCCAGCAGTTTAGGAGGGCAGCCCCAGCATTTT
TRBJ2-1,NA,NA,TRBV5-1,CASSLALEGNEQFF,TGCGCCAGCAGCTTGGCACTAGAGGGCAATGAGCAGTTCTTC
TRBJ2-2,NA,NA,TRBV25-1,CASSESKHANTGELFF,TGTGCCAGCAGTGAAAGCAAACACGCGAACACCGGGGAGCTGTTTTTT
TRBJ2-7,NA,TRBD1,TRBV29-1,CSVPGGDRGEQYF,TGCAGCGTTCCGGGAGGGGACAGGGGCGAGCAGTACTTC
TRBJ2-5,NA,TRBD1,TRBV4-2,CASSQGTGGGGETQYF,TGTGCCAGCAGCCAGGGGACAGGGGGCGGCGGGGAGACCCAGTACTTC
TRBJ1-5,NA,TRBD1,TRBV15,CATSSGDRGRQPQHF,TGTGCCACCAGCAGTGGGGACAGGGGACGTCAGCCCCAGCATTTT
TRBJ2-5,NA,NA,TRBV2,CASSESGVGETQYF,TGTGCCAGCAGTGAATCTGGGGTGGGAGAGACCCAGTACTTC
TRBJ2-3,NA,TRBD1,TRBV4-2,CASSQDVGRRQGNTDTQYF,TGTGCCAGCAGCCAAGATGTGGGCCGGAGACAGGGAAACACAGATACGCAGTATTTT
TRBJ2-7,NA,NA,TRBV6-6,CASGRVSSYEQYF,TGTGCCAGCGGCAGGGTCTCGTCCTACGAGCAGTACTTC
TRBJ2-1,NA,TRBD2,TRBV28,CASRPGTSGIYNEQFF,TGTGCCAGCAGGCCCGGGACTAGCGGGATTTACAATGAGCAGTTCTTC
TRBJ2-5,NA,NA,TRBV27,CASSFRQQETQYF,TGTGCCAGCAGTTTCAGGCAGCAAGAGACCCAGTACTTC
TRBJ1-4,NA,NA,TRBV28,CASSLGRSNEKLFF,TGTGCCAGCAGTTTGGGGCGTTCTAATGAAAAACTGTTTTTT
TRBJ1-1,NA,NA,TRBV5-1,CASSFPSGTEAFF,TGCGCCAGCAGCTTCCCCAGCGGCACTGAAGCTTTCTTT
TRBJ2-1,NA,TRBD1,TRBV28,CASSPVGQGNNEQFF,TGTGCCAGCAGTCCCGTGGGACAGGGAAACAATGAGCAGTTCTTC
TRBJ1-2,NA,NA,TRBV11-1,CASSLLSGKGYGYTF,TGTGCCAGCAGCTTATTATCGGGGAAGGGCTATGGCTACACCTTC
TRBJ1-1,NA,TRBD1,TRBV11-3,CASSLGTGSVMNTEAFF,TGTGCCAGCAGCCTCGGGACAGGCTCTGTAATGAACACTGAAGCTTTCTTT
TRBJ2-7,NA,NA,TRBV25-1,CASGRGDLYEQYF,TGTGCCAGTGGTAGGGGAGACCTCTACGAGCAGTACTTC
TRBJ2-1,NA,NA,TRBV11-2,CASSSPSVQQFF,TGTGCCAGCAGCTCGCCTAGCGTTCAGCAGTTCTTC
TRBJ2-7,NA,TRBD2,TRBV4-2,CASSPRRERGEQYF,TGTGCCAGCAGCCCTAGGCGGGAGAGAGGCGAGCAGTACTTC
TRBJ2-7,NA,NA,TRBV6-6,CASRPELESSYEQYF,TGTGCCAGCAGACCGGAACTGGAAAGCTCCTACGAGCAGTACTTC
TRBJ1-6,few,NA,TRBV5-1,CASSLGRESSPLHF,TGCGCCAGCAGCTTGGGCAGGGAGAGCTCACCCCTCCACTTT
TRBJ1-2,NA,TRBD1,TRBV30,CAWSVPSRGGYGYTF,TGTGCCTGGAGTGTACCTTCCAGGGGGGGGTATGGCTACACCTTC
TRBJ1-2,NA,NA,TRBV5-1,CASSLSDHYGYTF,TGCGCCAGCAGCTTGTCAGATCACTATGGCTACACCTTC